In its sample, the clone carrying this T cell receptor beta chain was seen many times. No antigen is known for it. TCRdb ran MiXCR on the 5' RACE reads and lists one entry per CDR3 protein. The sample yields approximately 90,000 distinct CDR3 sequences, about 8.6% seen once. CDR1 and CDR2 from the germline V gene are LGHNA and YSLEER. V was pared by 0 bases and J by 4 bases, with 13 bases between. This CDR3 has 16 amino acids. The entry originates in a study of CD8 T cells in ankylosing spondylitis. General study points: Disease-linked clones had a CD8+ phenotype and relatively low frequency in peripheral blood.

The chain uses TRBV4-3 and TRBJ2-1, with D perhaps matching TRBD2 (6 bases). Source material: blood, either unsorted or a sorted T cell fraction (not recorded which). This clonotype was obtained from a male donor with ankylosing spondylitis or in good health (not recorded which). CDR3 sequence (DNA): TGCGCCAGCAGCCAAGATCGCGCGGAGGGGTACAATGAGCAGTTCTTC. This encodes CASSQDRAEGYNEQFF.